This T cell receptor (beta chain) was profiled in a study of blood T cell repertoires in COVID-19. Overall study context: COVID-19 samples, acute and convalescent, were from the United States, Italy and Spain. T cells, B-cell-depleted T cells, or PBMCs provided the cDNA or gDNA that served as material.

The CDR3 length is 14 residues. Germline V gene data show CDR1 as MNHEY and CDR2 as SVGAGI. The junction had 1 base not matched to a gene; V was cut back by 2 bases and J by 1 base. As handled by the study authors: Quantification of nucleated cells was approximated via reference gene primer amplification. Here immunoSEQ multiplex PCR was the method, and the copy in TCRdb shows in-frame clones only, minus some. V and J calls and clone size are those listed in that table; D and trimming were worked out from the DNA. The top ten clones hold over 7.5% of a sample with about 240,000 clones, around 85% of them seen once. This clone was seen once.

The genes are TRBV6-5 and TRBJ1-1, with TRBD1 matching 7 bases. Sequencing input: peripheral blood. This sequence originates from a woman aged 80 or older with acute or convalescent COVID-19. The CDR3 region is CASSYNRGNTEAFF. The CDR3 nucleotides are TGTGCCAGCAGTTACAACAGGGGGAACACTGAAGCTTTCTTT.